This T cell receptor (beta chain) came from a study of blood T cell repertoires in COVID-19. The wider study: From the United States, Italy and Spain came samples of acute and convalescent COVID-19. Nucleic acid was either cDNA or gDNA, and it came from T cells, B-cell-depleted T cells, or PBMCs.

The CDR3 runs 14 residues. The germline CDR1 and CDR2 sequences are SNHLY and FYNNEI. V lost 3 bases to trimming and J lost 7 bases, with 15 bases between them. Per the authors' pipeline: The authors estimated nucleated cell counts from reference gene primer amplification. Here immunoSEQ multiplex PCR was the method, and the copy in TCRdb shows in-frame clones only, minus some. The V and J calls and clone size are taken from that table; D and trimming were inferred from the DNA. The repertoire includes fewer than 250,000 clones, 75% to 90% of them detected once, and 1.1% sits in the top ten. The sample taken for sequencing was peripheral blood. This TCR was recovered from a man between 25 and 39 years old with acute or convalescent COVID-19. The J gene is TRBJ1-2, the V gene TRBV2, with D maybe TRBD1 (5 bases). The CDR3 region has the DNA TGTGCCAGCAGTGATGCCAGGGCGTTACCTGGCTACACCTTC. It specifies CASSDARALPGYTF. The full variable domain, its missing parts supplied by reference TRBV2 and TRBJ1-2, is EPEVTQTPSHQVTQMGQEVILRCVPISNHLYFYWYRQILGQKVEFLVSFYNNEISEKSEIFDDQFSVERPDGSNFTLKIRSTKLEDSAMYFCASSDARALPGYTFGSGTRLTVV.